The rows below give T cell receptor beta chains drawn from one sample of a study of identical twins. MiXCR was run by TCRdb on the 5' RACE reads, yielding one entry per CDR3 protein. The sample carries 1,800,000 or so distinct CDR3 sequences, around a third recorded once. The sequenced sample was cord blood. The source is a newborn girl in good health. Each CDR3 is given with its conserved first and last residue. Each record gives: CDR3 DNA, CDR3 protein, D gene, V gene, J gene, clone size. D genes are given only for firm matches. Clone size is given for some rows only: seen once, a few or many times, or a class if the clone is expanded.

TGCAGTGCTAGAGATTTCGAACAGGATCCTTCCTACGAGCAGTACTTC	CSARDFEQDPSYEQYF	-	TRBV20-1	TRBJ2-7	-
TGTGCCAGCAGCAAAACACAGGGGGCTGGAGAAAAACTGTTTTTT	CASSKTQGAGEKLFF	TRBD1	TRBV4-2	TRBJ1-4	-
TGTGCCAGCAGTGAAGTGGGGGTCCATAATTCACCCCTCCACTTT	CASSEVGVHNSPLHF	-	TRBV6-1	TRBJ1-6	once
TGCAGCGTCCTAGGGACTAGCCAGAACAATGAGCAGTTCTTC	CSVLGTSQNNEQFF	TRBD2	TRBV29-1	TRBJ2-1	many
TGTGCCAGCAGTTTACGCCGGCACTATGGCTACACCTTC	CASSLRRHYGYTF	-	TRBV28	TRBJ1-2	many
TGTGCCAGCAGGAAGGGGGCGGGAGAGTTCCCGCGTAATGAGCAGTACTTC	CASRKGAGEFPRNEQYF	-	TRBV27	TRBJ2-7	-
TGCAGTGCTAGAAAAGCTAGCGGGAGCTGGGATGAGCAGTTCTTC	CSARKASGSWDEQFF	TRBD2	TRBV20-1	TRBJ2-1	few
TGTGCCAGCAGCTACAGAGGGCCCTCGGATGAGCAGTTCTTC	CASSYRGPSDEQFF	-	TRBV3-1	TRBJ2-1	-
TGTGCCAGCAGCTTAGATGGCAGAAACTATGGCTACACCTTC	CASSLDGRNYGYTF	-	TRBV5-1	TRBJ1-2	many
TGCAGCGTTGCCCGGGGCGGTTCCACCTACGAGCAGTACTTC	CSVARGGSTYEQYF	-	TRBV29-1	TRBJ2-7	-
TGTGCCAGCAGCCGCCACCGGGACAGTTCCTACGAGCAGTACTTC	CASSRHRDSSYEQYF	TRBD1	TRBV4-2	TRBJ2-7	once
TGTGCCACCAGTGATTTAGGTCGGGTCGGCACTGAAGCTTTCTTT	CATSDLGRVGTEAFF	-	TRBV24-1	TRBJ1-1	-
TGCAGTGCTACAGGATTGAATTCACCCCTCCACTTT	CSATGLNSPLHF	-	TRBV20-1	TRBJ1-6	few
TGTGCCAGCAGCCAAGATAGTGATCTCTACGAGCAGTACTTC	CASSQDSDLYEQYF	-	TRBV3-1	TRBJ2-7	-
TGTGCCAGCAGTTTGGGACTAGGAGCAGATACGGAGTATTTT	CASSLGLGADTEYF	TRBD2	TRBV12-3/TRBV12-4	TRBJ2-3	-
TGTGCCAGCAGCCAAGTCAGGGAAAGGAGCACTGAAGCTTTCTTT	CASSQVRERSTEAFF	-	TRBV3-1	TRBJ1-1	-
TGTGCCAGCAGCTTATCGTTCCACGCCGGGGGAACGTACAATGAGCAGTTCTTC	CASSLSFHAGGTYNEQFF	-	TRBV7-8	TRBJ2-1	once
TGTGCCAGCTCACCATCGGGAGAGACCCAGTACTTC	CASSPSGETQYF	-	TRBV18	TRBJ2-5	many
TGCAGTGCTAGACACCGCACAGATACGCAGTATTTT	CSARHRTDTQYF	-	TRBV20-1	TRBJ2-3	-